A selection of T cell receptor beta chains follows, all from one sample in a study of T cell responses to AZD1222 COVID-19 vaccine. This table comes from immunoSEQ multiplex PCR, and its TCRdb copy is limited to in-frame clones, with some not included. The table records 15,000 to 20,000 clones, roughly 76% of them present only once. Sample: peripheral blood, taken 28 days after the second AZD1222 dose. These receptors came from an adult who received the AZD1222 COVID-19 vaccine. The CDR3 runs from the conserved cysteine through the conserved F or W. Each record gives: V gene, J gene, CDR3 protein.

>TRBV7-2|TRBJ1-5
CASNVGGSNNQPQHF
>TRBV6-5|TRBJ1-1
CASSYMGVRGNTEAFF
>TRBV2|TRBJ2-3
CASRRDSPRDTQYF
>TRBV20-1|TRBJ2-5
CSASTGGQETQYF
>TRBV19|TRBJ2-7
CASSFRASFGEQYF
>TRBV12-5|TRBJ2-5
CASGLVLSPTLAGVQETQYF
>TRBV18|TRBJ2-7
CASSPGLVSYEQYF
>TRBV7-9|TRBJ1-6
CASSFTGGGSPLHF
>TRBV7-3|TRBJ2-1
CASSLQESYNEQFF
>TRBV19|TRBJ2-1
CASRGGQGVISNEQFF
>TRBV6-2/TRBV6-3|TRBJ2-3
CASSYSSGGITDTQYF
>TRBV9|TRBJ2-5
CASSSQAGLQTQYF
>TRBV14|TRBJ1-2
CASSQQGGYGYTF
>TRBV7-9|TRBJ1-2
CASSFGDGYTF
>TRBV15|TRBJ1-6
CATSREKGTAYLSSYNSPLHF
>TRBV5-4|TRBJ1-1
CASSSHRGGEAFF
>TRBV4-3|TRBJ2-1
CASSQDPQTGAGNEQFF
>TRBV4-2|TRBJ1-1
CASKFGLHTEAFF
>TRBV6-2/TRBV6-3|TRBJ1-2
CASSYRGYGYTF
>TRBV4-3|TRBJ1-2
CASSQGQGGRGYTF
>TRBV27|TRBJ2-3
CASRSFGDTQYF
>TRBV14|TRBJ1-4
CASSQDYGGRNEKLFF
>TRBV19|TRBJ2-5
CASSLAGSETQYF
>TRBV4-3|TRBJ1-1
CASSQASRTGSTEAFF
>TRBV5-6|TRBJ2-7
CASSPRTSGIYEQYF
>TRBV10-3|TRBJ2-7
CAISDSTSSYEQYF
>TRBV10-3|TRBJ2-2
CAISGLTGEYTGELFF
>TRBV19|TRBJ1-1
CASSMEGYTEAFF
>TRBV19|TRBJ2-2
CASSSRRQTTGELFF
>TRBV7-9|TRBJ1-1
CASSTEQVNTEAFF
>TRBV27|TRBJ2-1
CASSSNQGPYNEQFF
>TRBV3-1/TRBV3-2|TRBJ2-5
CASSQRRETQYF
>TRBV12-3/TRBV12-4|TRBJ2-2
CASSRGTGELFF
>TRBV27|TRBJ1-6
CASSNLNSPLHF
>TRBV27|TRBJ1-2
CASSKTLQGMGGYTF
>TRBV10-3|TRBJ1-1
CAIRDDRDTEAFF
>TRBV9|TRBJ1-2
CASSIHSDSYGYTF
>TRBV5-5|TRBJ2-3
CASSLGLAGVWGTDTQYF
>TRBV7-2|TRBJ2-1
CASSPTSDSYNEQFF
>TRBV7-9|TRBJ2-5
CASSLEELGTQYF
>TRBV6-5|TRBJ1-6
CASSPSRDSPLHF
>TRBV7-2|TRBJ1-4
CASSLDMVSSNEKLFF
>TRBV7-9|TRBJ2-5
CASSGRTQYF
>TRBV10-3|TRBJ1-5
CAISERAVGSNQPQHF
>TRBV4-1|TRBJ1-2
CASRPGQTNYGYTF
>TRBV11-3|TRBJ1-4
CASSRGQGAWKLFF
>TRBV29-1|TRBJ2-5
CSVDVETQYF
>TRBV4-3|TRBJ1-1
CASSPGDRDTEAFF
>TRBV5-4|TRBJ2-7
CASSFFDGSGYEQYF
>TRBV7-2|TRBJ2-2
CASSTAGTGELFF
>TRBV7-8|TRBJ2-1
CASSFVRDEQFF
>TRBV12-3/TRBV12-4|TRBJ1-4
CASSFREKLFF
>TRBV5-1|TRBJ2-3
CASTLGAGGVGLGYF
>TRBV7-7|TRBJ2-5
CASSVGTGTKTQYF
>TRBV6-1|TRBJ1-2
CASSEARAADALSAMRYGYTF
>TRBV4-3|TRBJ2-1
CASSQVLSGASYNEQFF
>TRBV4-3|TRBJ2-2
CASSQDPDINTGELFF
>TRBV3-1/TRBV3-2|TRBJ1-1
CASSQELAATQNTEAFF
>TRBV5-5|TRBJ2-7
CASSLALARTYEQYF
>TRBV5-1|TRBJ2-7
CASSPGTGGYEQYF